The 14 T cell receptor beta chains in this list originate from one sample, sequenced in a study of T cells in Graves' hyperthyroidism and ophthalmopathy. Amplification of TCR beta CDR3 regions used RNA as the template. HTBI primers were employed in a first-round RT-PCR of the TCR CDR3. TCRdb reprocessed the multiplex PCR reads via MiXCR and lists one record per CDR3 protein. This sample carries 550,000 to 600,000 distinct CDR3 sequences, 13% to 15% of them seen once, and the ten largest clones take less than 9%. Material: blood. These receptor sequences come from a woman aged 18-29 years with Graves' ophthalmopathy.

A remark on this clonotype: One end of the junction varies from germline; a read error may be responsible. The genes are TRBV28 and TRBJ1-6; 9 bases are a match to TRBD1. The CDR3 loop spans 16 amino acids. The germline V gene has CDR1 MDHEN and CDR2 SYDVKM. This chain's CDR3 is CVSSPSSGTGYSPLHF. The CDR3 bases are TGTGTCAGCAGTCCGTCCTCCGGGACAGGGTATTCACCCCTCCACTTT.

There are many counts of this clonotype. The rearrangement joins TRBV27 to TRBJ2-3, with D uncertain. V shed 2 bases and J shed 2 bases, with 5 bases lying between them. This CDR3 contains 13 residues. The germline CDR1 and CDR2 sequences are MNHEY and SMNVEV (reference sequence). The DNA of the CDR3 is TGTGCCAGCAGTTTAGGTTACACAGATACGCAGTATTTT. This gives the protein CASSLGYTDTQYF.

The table lists this clonotype with many counts. This chain links TRBV28 with TRBJ2-7; 12 bases agree with TRBD2. This CDR3 contains 15 residues. Trimming cost V 5 bases and J 4 bases; bases outside gene matches: 6. Germline V gene data show CDR1 as MDHEN and CDR2 as SYDVKM. The CDR3 here is CASSTGTSGLYEQYF. The CDR3 DNA reads TGTGCCAGCAGTACCGGGACTAGCGGGCTTTACGAGCAGTACTTC.

This clonotype showed up many times. This chain links TRBV3-1 with TRBJ2-5, with 11 bases fitting TRBD2. The trim removed 3 bases at V and 3 bases at J, leaving 3 bases unmatched. Germline V gene sequence: CDR1 LGHDT, CDR2 YNNKEL (reference sequence). The CDR3 sequence is 15 residues long. The CDR3 region is CASSHIAGGEETQYF. The CDR3 bases are TGTGCCAGCAGCCACATAGCGGGAGGGGAAGAGACCCAGTACTTC.

With regard to this clonotype: A much larger clone sits a single nucleotide away, making a read error possible. No conserved phenylalanine or tryptophan is present at the end of the CDR3, so a read error is the likely explanation. The chain recombines TRBV12-3 or TRBV12-4 with TRBJ2-7; 7 bases line up with TRBD1. The V and J ends lost 3 bases and 2 bases, in that order; junction bases with no gene match: 4. The CDR3 covers 14 residues. CDR3 DNA: TGTGCCAGCAGTTTCGGGACAGTTACCTACGAGCAGTACCTC. Translated, it gives CASSFGTVTYEQYL.

This sequence joins TRBV9 and TRBJ2-1, with D possibly TRBD1 on 6 matching bases. The V and J ends lost 2 bases and 3 bases respectively, with 15 bases between them. Looked up from germline, CDR1 is SGDLS and CDR2 is YYNGEE. The CDR3 has 16 amino acids. CDR3 region: CASSVGGGQNYNEQFF. DNA of the CDR3: TGTGCCAGCAGCGTTGGAGGAGGACAGAACTACAATGAGCAGTTCTTC.

This clonotype showed up many times. The chain carries TRBV28 and TRBJ2-5; D possibly corresponds to TRBD1 (5 bases). CDR1 MDHEN and CDR2 SYDVKM come from the germline V gene. This CDR3 is 15 amino acids long. Between the trimmed V and J ends, which lost 5 bases and 7 bases, there was a span of 20 bases. The CDR3, as DNA: TGTGCCAGCAGTCCCTCCCCCCACAGGACGGTGACCCAGTACTTC. Its translation: CASSPSPHRTVTQYF.

The rearrangement joins TRBV7-2 to TRBJ2-7; TRBD2 agrees at 14 bases. Germline CDR1 SGHTA, CDR2 FQGNSA. The V segment lost 6 bases and the J segment 7 bases; nucleotides outside the gene matches: 14. The CDR3 consists of 17 residues. DNA for the CDR3: TGTGCCAGCAGACAGGGACTAGCGGGAGAGGGGACCGGGGAGCAGTACTTC. It specifies CASRQGLAGEGTGEQYF.

This clonotype was seen repeatedly, ten times or more. This chain connects TRBV7-3 to TRBJ2-2, with 8 bases fitting TRBD1. Germline V gene lookup returns CDR1 SGHTA and CDR2 FQGTGA. The CDR3 loop spans 14 amino acids. Trimming at V came to 5 bases and at J to 7 bases, leaving 6 bases not matched to a gene. DNA for the CDR3: TGTGCCAGCAGCCGGGGACAGGCAGTCGGGGAGCTGTTTTTT. It specifies CASSRGQAVGELFF.

This clonotype has ten or more counts. This chain links TRBV20-1 with TRBJ2-1; the D gene is possibly TRBD1 (6 bases). Deletions cut 1 base from V and 9 bases from J, with 13 bases between. Germline-derived CDR1 and CDR2 are DFQATT and SNEGSKA (reference sequence). The CDR3 has 13 residues. The CDR3 region has the DNA TGCAGTGCTAGAGGTCCCGAGGGGGTTGAGCAGTTCTTC. Residues: CSARGPEGVEQFF.

The chain uses TRBV19 and TRBJ2-7; D is perhaps TRBD1 or TRBD2 (6 bases each). This CDR3 comprises 14 residues. The germline gives CDR1 LNHDA, CDR2 SQIVND (reference sequence). V shed 7 bases and J shed 1 base, with 14 bases lying between them. The DNA of the CDR3 is TGTGCCAGTAACTCAAGGGGGGAATCCTACGAGCAGTACTTC. Translation gives CASNSRGESYEQYF.

This clonotype was seen ten or more times. V and J are TRBV10-3 and TRBJ2-7; perhaps TRBD2 as D (6 bases). Trimming shortened V by 2 bases and J by 4 bases, and 9 bases separated the two germline ends. This CDR3 region has 13 residues. Germline V gene lookup returns CDR1 ENHRY and CDR2 SYGVKD. The CDR3 loop is CAISETGEYEQYF. CDR3 nucleotide sequence: TGTGCCATCAGTGAGACGGGAGAATACGAGCAGTACTTC.

This clonotype showed up many times. The rearrangement joins TRBV5-1 to TRBJ2-3; TRBD2 aligns across 9 bases. Unmatched junction bases numbered 8, after V lost 3 bases and J lost 3 bases. The CDR3 sequence is 16 residues long. Germline V gives CDR1 SGHRS, CDR2 YFSETQ. Here the CDR3 reads CASSSAAGGPTDTQYF. The DNA of the CDR3 is TGCGCCAGCAGCTCCGCGGCGGGAGGGCCTACAGATACGCAGTATTTT.

This chain links TRBV20-1 with TRBJ2-1; TRBD2 matches 16 bases. The CDR3 spans 18 residues. V was clipped by 4 bases and J by 1 base; unmatched bases: 7. The germline gives CDR1 DFQATT, CDR2 SNEGSKA (reference sequence). This CDR3 is CSATGTSGREESYNEQFF. The CDR3, as DNA: TGCAGTGCTACCGGGACTAGCGGGAGGGAGGAGTCCTACAATGAGCAGTTCTTC.